This paragraph reports one T cell receptor beta chain. Its antigen is currently unknown. Trimming took 5 bases from V and 10 from J, leaving 16 bases between them. This CDR3 spans 13 amino acids. CDR1 is SGDLS, CDR2 YYNGEE, per germline. This entry is derived from a study of identical twins. TCRdb reprocessed the 5' RACE reads via MiXCR and lists one record per CDR3 protein. The data show roughly 1.6 million distinct CDR3 sequences, about 31% seen once. Study-level points and caveats: Clonotypes of the beta chain that were abundant in cord blood carried fewer insertions (memory repertoires showed none). Models underestimated out-of-frame TCR alpha sharing in monozygotic twins. Cross-sectional statistical analysis, not tracking of the same donors, underpinned the conclusions. Sequences that were out-of-frame, alpha and twin-shared displayed an excess of low generation probability.

The clonotype comes from a newborn girl in good health. The V gene is TRBV9, the J gene TRBJ2-1; D remains ambiguous. Sequencing used cord blood. In nucleotides, the CDR3 is TGTGCCAGCAGGAACCTCCCGTCCCACGAGCAGTTCTTC. Translated: CASRNLPSHEQFF.